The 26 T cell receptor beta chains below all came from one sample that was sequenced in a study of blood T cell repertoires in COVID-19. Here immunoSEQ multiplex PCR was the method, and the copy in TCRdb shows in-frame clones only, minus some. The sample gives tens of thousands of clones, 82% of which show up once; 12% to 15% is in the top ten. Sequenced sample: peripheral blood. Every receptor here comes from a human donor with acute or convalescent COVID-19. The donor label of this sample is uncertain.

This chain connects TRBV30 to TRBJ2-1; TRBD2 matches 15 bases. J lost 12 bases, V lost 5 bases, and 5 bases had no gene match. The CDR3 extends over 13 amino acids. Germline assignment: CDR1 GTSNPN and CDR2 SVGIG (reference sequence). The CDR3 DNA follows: TGTGCCTGGGGGACTAGCGGGGGGTCTGGGCAGTTCTTC. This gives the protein CAWGTSGGSGQFF.

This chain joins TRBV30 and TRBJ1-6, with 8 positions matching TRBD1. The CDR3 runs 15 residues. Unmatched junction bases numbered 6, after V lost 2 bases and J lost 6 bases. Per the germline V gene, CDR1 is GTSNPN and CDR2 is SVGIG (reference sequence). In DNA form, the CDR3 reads TGTGCCTGGAGTCTCCGGGACAGGATTAATTCACCCCTCCACTTT. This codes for CAWSLRDRINSPLHF.

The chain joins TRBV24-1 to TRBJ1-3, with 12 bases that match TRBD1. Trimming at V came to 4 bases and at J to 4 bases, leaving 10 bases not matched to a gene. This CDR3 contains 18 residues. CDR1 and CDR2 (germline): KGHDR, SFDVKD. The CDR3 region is CATSESPGQGAGGNTIYF. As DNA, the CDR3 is TGTGCCACCAGTGAATCCCCGGGACAGGGGGCGGGAGGAAACACCATATATTTT.

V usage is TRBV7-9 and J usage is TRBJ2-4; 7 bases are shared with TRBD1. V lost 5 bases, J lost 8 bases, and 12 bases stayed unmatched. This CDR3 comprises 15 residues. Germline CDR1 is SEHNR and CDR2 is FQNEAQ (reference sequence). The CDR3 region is CASSRRQGVEDIQYF. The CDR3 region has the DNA TGTGCCAGCAGCCGCCGACAGGGAGTTGAGGACATTCAGTACTTC. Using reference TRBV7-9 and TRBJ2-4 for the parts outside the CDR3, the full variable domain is DTGVSQNPRHKITKRGQNVTFRCDPISEHNRLYWYRQTLGQGPEFLTYFQNEAQLEKSRLLSDRFSAERPKGSFSTLEIQRTEQGDSAMYLCASSRRQGVEDIQYFGAGTRLSVL.

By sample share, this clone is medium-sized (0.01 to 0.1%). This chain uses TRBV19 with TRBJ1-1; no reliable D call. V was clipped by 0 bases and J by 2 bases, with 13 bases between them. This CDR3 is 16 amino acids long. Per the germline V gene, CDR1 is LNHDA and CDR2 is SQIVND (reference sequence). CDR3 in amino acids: CASSIDLRDTNTEAFF. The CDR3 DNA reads TGTGCCAGTAGTATAGATCTTAGAGACACTAACACTGAAGCTTTCTTT.

The CDR3 region is CASSAESGREQYF. The CDR3 coding sequence is TGTGCCAGCAGCGCAGAGTCTGGGCGAGAGCAGTACTTC. V and J are TRBV2 and TRBJ2-7; no definite D call. CDR3 length: 13 residues. From germline, CDR1 is SNHLY and CDR2 FYNNEI. V was shortened by 6 bases and J by 7 bases, with 16 bases between the two germline ends.

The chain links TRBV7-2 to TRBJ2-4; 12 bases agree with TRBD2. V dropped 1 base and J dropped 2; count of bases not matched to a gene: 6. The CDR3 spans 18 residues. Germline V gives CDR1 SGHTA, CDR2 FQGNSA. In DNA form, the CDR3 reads TGTGCCAGCAGCTTAGATTTGACTAGCGGGGGCCCCAAAAACATTCAGTACTTC. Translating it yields CASSLDLTSGGPKNIQYF.

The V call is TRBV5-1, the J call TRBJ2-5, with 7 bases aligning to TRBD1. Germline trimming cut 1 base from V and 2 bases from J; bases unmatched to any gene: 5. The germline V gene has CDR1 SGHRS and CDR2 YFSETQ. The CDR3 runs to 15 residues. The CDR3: CASSLSPGQQETQYF. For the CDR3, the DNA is TGCGCCAGCAGCTTGTCGCCGGGACAGCAAGAGACCCAGTACTTC.

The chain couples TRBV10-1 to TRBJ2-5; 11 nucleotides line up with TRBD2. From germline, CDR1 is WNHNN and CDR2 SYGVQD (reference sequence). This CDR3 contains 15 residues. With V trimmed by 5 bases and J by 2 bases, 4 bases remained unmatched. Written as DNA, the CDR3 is TGCGCCAGCAGTCCGGGACTAGCGGTACAAGAGACCCAGTACTTC. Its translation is CASSPGLAVQETQYF.

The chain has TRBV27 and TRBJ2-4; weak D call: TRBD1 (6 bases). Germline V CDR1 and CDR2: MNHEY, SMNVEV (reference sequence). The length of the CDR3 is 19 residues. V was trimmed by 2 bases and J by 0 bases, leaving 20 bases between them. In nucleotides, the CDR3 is TGTGCCAGCAGTTTACTCAGGGGTCGCGGTCTTTTAGCCAAAAACATTCAGTACTTC. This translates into CASSLLRGRGLLAKNIQYF.

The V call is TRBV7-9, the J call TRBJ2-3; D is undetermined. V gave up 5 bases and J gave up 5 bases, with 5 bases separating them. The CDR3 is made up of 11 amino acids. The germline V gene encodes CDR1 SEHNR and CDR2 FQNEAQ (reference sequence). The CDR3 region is CASSPQDTQYF. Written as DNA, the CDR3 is TGTGCCAGCAGCCCCCAAGATACGCAGTATTTT. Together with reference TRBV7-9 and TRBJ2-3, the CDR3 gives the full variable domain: DTGVSQNPRHKITKRGQNVTFRCDPISEHNRLYWYRQTLGQGPEFLTYFQNEAQLEKSRLLSDRFSAERPKGSFSTLEIQRTEQGDSAMYLCASSPQDTQYFGPGTRLTVL.

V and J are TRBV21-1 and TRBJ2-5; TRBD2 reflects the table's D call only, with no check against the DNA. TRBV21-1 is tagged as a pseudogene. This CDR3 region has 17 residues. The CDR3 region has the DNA TGTGCCAGCAGCAAAGAGCGGGGCGATTCCGACAGGGAGACCCAGTACTTC. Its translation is CASSKERGDSDRETQYF.

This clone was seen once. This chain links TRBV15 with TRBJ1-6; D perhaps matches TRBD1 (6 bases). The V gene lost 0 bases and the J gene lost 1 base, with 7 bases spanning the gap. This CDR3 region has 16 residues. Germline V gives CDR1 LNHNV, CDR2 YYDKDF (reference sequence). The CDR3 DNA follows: TGTGCCACCAGCAGAGACAGGGGTTCCTATAATTCACCCCTCCACTTT. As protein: CATSRDRGSYNSPLHF.

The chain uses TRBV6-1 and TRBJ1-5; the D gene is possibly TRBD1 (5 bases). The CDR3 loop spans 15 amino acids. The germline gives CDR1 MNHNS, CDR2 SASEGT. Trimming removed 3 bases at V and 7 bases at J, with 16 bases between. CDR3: CASSEDGHPAQPQHF. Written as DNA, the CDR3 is TGTGCCAGCAGTGAGGATGGACATCCCGCGCAGCCCCAGCATTTT.

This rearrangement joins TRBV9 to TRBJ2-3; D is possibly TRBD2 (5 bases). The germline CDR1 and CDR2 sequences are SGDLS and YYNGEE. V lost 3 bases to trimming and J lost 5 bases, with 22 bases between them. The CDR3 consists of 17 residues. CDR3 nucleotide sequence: TGTGCCAGCAGCGAAACTAGTAATGGGGTGGCGGTAGATACGCAGTATTTT. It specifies CASSETSNGVAVDTQYF. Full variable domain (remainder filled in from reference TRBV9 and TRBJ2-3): DSGVTQTPKHLITATGQRVTLRCSPRSGDLSVYWYQQSLDQGLQFLIQYYNGEERAKGNILERFSAQQFPDLHSELNLSSLELGDSALYFCASSETSNGVAVDTQYFGPGTRLTVL.

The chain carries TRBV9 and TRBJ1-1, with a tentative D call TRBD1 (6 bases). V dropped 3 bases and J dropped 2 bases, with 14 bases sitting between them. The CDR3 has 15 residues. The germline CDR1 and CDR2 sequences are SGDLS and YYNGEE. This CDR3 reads CASSARQATNTEAFF. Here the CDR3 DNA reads TGTGCCAGCAGCGCCCGACAGGCCACTAACACTGAAGCTTTCTTT.

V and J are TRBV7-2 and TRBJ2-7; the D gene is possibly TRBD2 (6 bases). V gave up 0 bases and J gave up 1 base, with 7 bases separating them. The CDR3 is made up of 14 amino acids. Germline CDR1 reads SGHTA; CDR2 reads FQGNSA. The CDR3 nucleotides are TGTGCCAGCAGCTTAGCGGAGGGGTCCTACGAGCAGTACTTC. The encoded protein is CASSLAEGSYEQYF. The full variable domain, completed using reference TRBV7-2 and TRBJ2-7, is GAGVSQSPSNKVTEKGKDVELRCDPISGHTALYWYRQSLGQGLEFLIYFQGNSAPDKSGLPSDRFSAERTGGSVSTLTIQRTQQEDSAVYLCASSLAEGSYEQYFGPGTRLTVT.

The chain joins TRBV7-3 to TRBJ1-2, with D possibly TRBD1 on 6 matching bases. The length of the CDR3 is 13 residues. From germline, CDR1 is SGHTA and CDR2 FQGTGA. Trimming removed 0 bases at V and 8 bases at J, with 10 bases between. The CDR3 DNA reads TGTGCCAGCAGCTTAACGGGAGGGGGAGGCTACACCTTC. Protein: CASSLTGGGGYTF.

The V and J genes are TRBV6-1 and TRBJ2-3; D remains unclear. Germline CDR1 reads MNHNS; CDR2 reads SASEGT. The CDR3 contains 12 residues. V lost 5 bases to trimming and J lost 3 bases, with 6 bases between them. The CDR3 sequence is CASSSGTDTQYF. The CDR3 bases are TGTGCCAGCAGTTCCGGGACAGATACGCAGTATTTT.

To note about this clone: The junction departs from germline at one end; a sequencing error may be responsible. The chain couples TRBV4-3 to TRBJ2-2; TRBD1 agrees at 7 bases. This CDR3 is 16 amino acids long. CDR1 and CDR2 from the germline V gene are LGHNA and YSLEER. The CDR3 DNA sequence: TGCGCCCGCAGCCGACAGGGCCGGGAACGGGCCGGGGAGCTGTTTTTT. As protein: CARSRQGRERAGELFF.

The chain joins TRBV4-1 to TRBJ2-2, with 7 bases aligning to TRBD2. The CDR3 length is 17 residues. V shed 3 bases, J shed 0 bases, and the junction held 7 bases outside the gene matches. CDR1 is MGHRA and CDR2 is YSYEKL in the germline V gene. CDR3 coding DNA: TGCGCCAGCAGCCATTTTTCTAGCGGAACGAACACCGGGGAGCTGTTTTTT. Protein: CASSHFSSGTNTGELFF.

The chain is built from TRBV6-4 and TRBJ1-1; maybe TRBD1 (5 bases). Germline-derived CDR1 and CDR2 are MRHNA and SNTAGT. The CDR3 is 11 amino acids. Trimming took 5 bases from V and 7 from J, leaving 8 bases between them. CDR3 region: CASSFGGEAFF. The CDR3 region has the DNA TGTGCCAGCAGTTTCGGGGGTGAAGCTTTCTTT.

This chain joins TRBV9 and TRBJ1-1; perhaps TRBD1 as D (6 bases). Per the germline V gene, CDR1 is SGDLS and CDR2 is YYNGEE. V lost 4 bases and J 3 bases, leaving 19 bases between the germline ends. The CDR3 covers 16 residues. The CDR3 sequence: CASSPLDPGAYTEAFF. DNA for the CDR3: TGTGCCAGCAGCCCTCTAGACCCAGGGGCCTACACTGAAGCTTTCTTT.

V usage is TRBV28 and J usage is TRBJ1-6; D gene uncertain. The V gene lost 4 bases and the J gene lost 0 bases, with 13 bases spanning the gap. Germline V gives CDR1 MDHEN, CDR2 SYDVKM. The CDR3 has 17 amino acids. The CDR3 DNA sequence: TGTGCCAGCAGTTCCATTACCTATAGCTCCTATAATTCACCCCTCCACTTT. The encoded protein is CASSSITYSSYNSPLHF.

The CDR3 nucleotides are TGTGCCATCAGTGATTCGACTAGCAGGTCCTACGAGCAGTACTTC. It specifies CAISDSTSRSYEQYF. The chain joins TRBV10-3 to TRBJ2-7, with 7 nucleotides matching TRBD2. CDR3 size: 15 residues. Per germline, CDR1 ENHRY and CDR2 SYGVKD. The V gene end was trimmed by 3 bases and the J gene end by 1 base; junction bases not matched to a gene: 6.

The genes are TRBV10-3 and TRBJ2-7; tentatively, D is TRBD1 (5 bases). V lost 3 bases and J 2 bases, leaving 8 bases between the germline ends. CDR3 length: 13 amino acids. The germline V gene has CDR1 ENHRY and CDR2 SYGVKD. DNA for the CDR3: TGTGCCATCAGTGACAGGGTAGCCTACGAGCAGTACTTC. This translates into CAISDRVAYEQYF.